This T cell receptor (beta chain) is drawn from a study of T cell changes during pregnancy in multiple sclerosis. J lost 3 bases, V lost 4 bases, and 4 bases had no gene match. Germline loops: CDR1 SNHLY, CDR2 FYNNEI. This CDR3 has 14 residues. Generated by immunoSEQ multiplex PCR, the TCRdb table keeps only in-frame clones and is missing some. This sample yields about 51,000 clones, of which 80% to 95% are seen a single time; roughly 2.7% belongs to the top ten. This TCR derives from a female donor with multiple sclerosis, enrolled in a pregnancy study. V and J are TRBV2 and TRBJ2-7; 9 bases agree with TRBD2. The sample here was CD8+ T cells from peripheral blood mononuclear cells, taken in the second trimester of pregnancy. CDR3 nucleotides: TGTGCCAGCAGTGTAGCGGGGGCCTTCTACGAGCAGTACTTC. Translation gives CASSVAGAFYEQYF.